This T cell receptor beta chain was captured by sequencing in a study of T cell repertoires in cytomegalovirus infection. Study context: Public TCR beta signatures marked donors with CMV infection and the matching HLA. Findings of the study overall: HLA-C-restricted CMV-specific TCR beta clonotypes prevailed in the ex vivo response. Pooled public TCR beta family frequency picked out CMV carriers with the relevant HLA.

TCRdb passed the reads through MiXCR, listing each CDR3 protein once. The sample lists approximately 290,000 distinct CDR3 sequences, about a quarter occurring once. V trimming: 3 bases; J trimming: 7 bases; junction bases outside the gene matches: 8. Germline lookup yields CDR1 WSHSY and CDR2 SAAADI. CDR3 length equals 14 residues. This clonotype was counted between two and nine times. Its antigen is still unknown. V gene TRBV10-2 combines with J gene TRBJ1-1, with 7 bases matching TRBD1. The source of this sequence is a human donor in good health (CMV status not recorded). Some clones in this sample may be carry-over from other donors' samples. The specimen sequenced was PBMCs. The CDR3 spells CASSDRTGYGEAFF. CDR3 coding DNA: TGCGCCAGCAGTGACAGGACAGGTTATGGTGAAGCTTTCTTT.